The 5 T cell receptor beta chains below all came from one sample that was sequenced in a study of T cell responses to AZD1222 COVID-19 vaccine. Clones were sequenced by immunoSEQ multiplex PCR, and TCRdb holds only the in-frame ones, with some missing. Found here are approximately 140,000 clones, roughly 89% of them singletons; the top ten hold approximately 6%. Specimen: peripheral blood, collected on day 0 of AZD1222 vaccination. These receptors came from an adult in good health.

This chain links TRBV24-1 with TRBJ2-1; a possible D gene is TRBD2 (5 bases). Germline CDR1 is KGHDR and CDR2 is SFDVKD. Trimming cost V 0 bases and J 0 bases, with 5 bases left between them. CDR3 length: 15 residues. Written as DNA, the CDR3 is TGTGCCACCAGTGATTTGGGAGGCTCCTACAATGAGCAGTTCTTC. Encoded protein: CATSDLGGSYNEQFF.

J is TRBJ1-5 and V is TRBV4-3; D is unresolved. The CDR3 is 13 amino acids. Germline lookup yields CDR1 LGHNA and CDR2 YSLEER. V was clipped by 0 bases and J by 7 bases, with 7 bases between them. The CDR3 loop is CASSQEIGQPQHF. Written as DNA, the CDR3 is TGCGCCAGCAGCCAAGAGATCGGGCAGCCCCAGCATTTT.

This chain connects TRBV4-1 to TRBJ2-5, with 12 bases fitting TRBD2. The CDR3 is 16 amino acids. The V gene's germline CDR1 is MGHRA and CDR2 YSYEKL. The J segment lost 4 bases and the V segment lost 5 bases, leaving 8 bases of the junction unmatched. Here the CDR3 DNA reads TGCGCCAGCAGCGGTCTAGCGGGAGGGCCGGGAGAGACCCAGTACTTC. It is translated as CASSGLAGGPGETQYF.

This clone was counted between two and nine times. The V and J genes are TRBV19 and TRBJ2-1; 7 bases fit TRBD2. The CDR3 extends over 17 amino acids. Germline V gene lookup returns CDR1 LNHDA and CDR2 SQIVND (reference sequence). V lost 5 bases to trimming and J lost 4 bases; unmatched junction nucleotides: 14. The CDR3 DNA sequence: TGTGCCAGTAGTCCGGATGTGGCTAGCGGAGTATACAATGAGCAGTTCTTC. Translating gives CASSPDVASGVYNEQFF.

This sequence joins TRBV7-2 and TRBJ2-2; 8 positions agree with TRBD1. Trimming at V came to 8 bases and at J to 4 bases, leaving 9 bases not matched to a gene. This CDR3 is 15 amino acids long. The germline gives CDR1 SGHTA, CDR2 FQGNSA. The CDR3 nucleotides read TGTGCCAGCCACGGGGGTCAGGGGGCCACCGGGGAGCTGTTTTTT. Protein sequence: CASHGGQGATGELFF.